Presented here are 19 T cell receptor beta chains from one specimen sequenced in a study of technical replicates of blood from a few donors. The method was immunoSEQ multiplex PCR; TCRdb's version includes in-frame clones alone and lacks a portion of them. Seen here are about 59,000 clones, more than 95% observed once, and the top ten hold 0.19%. The material sequenced was T cells isolated from PBMCs. Every receptor here comes from a human donor in good health.

The rearrangement uses TRBV11-3 and TRBJ2-1; D gene unclear. The CDR3 contains 12 residues. The ends were cut back, 4 bases at V and 5 bases at J, with 6 bases in the middle. Germline lookup yields CDR1 SGHNT and CDR2 YENEEA. The CDR3 DNA reads as TGTGCCAGCAGCTCGTTAGACAATGAGCAGTTCTTC. Protein product: CASSSLDNEQFF.

This clone turned up a few times. This chain joins TRBV30 and TRBJ1-1; the D gene is possibly TRBD1 (5 bases). Trimming took off 2 bases at V and 6 bases at J, with 13 bases between the two ends. The CDR3 extends over 13 amino acids. Germline loops: CDR1 GTSNPN, CDR2 SVGIG (reference sequence). The CDR3 DNA is TGTGCCTGGAGTCGGGGGGGTATCGCTGAAGCTTTCTTT. Encoded protein: CAWSRGGIAEAFF. Full variable domain (outside the CDR3, taken from reference TRBV30 and TRBJ1-1): SQTIHQWPATLVQPVGSPLSLECTVEGTSNPNLYWYRQAAGRGLQLLFYSVGIGQISSEVPQNLSASRPQDRQFILSSKKLLLSDSGFYLCAWSRGGIAEAFFGQGTRLTVV.

The rearrangement uses TRBV6-1 and TRBJ1-3; D is unclear. The CDR3 totals 15 residues. Per the germline V gene, CDR1 is MNHNS and CDR2 is SASEGT. V dropped 8 bases and J dropped 0 bases, with 14 bases sitting between them. The CDR3 bases are TGTGCCAGCCAGAGGGAGGGAAGCTCTGGAAACACCATATATTTT. Translated: CASQREGSSGNTIYF.

This clone was seen just once. The gene calls are TRBV5-1 and TRBJ2-2; 10 bases fit TRBD1. This CDR3 spans 16 amino acids. In germline, CDR1 is SGHRS, CDR2 YFSETQ. The ends lost 4 bases at V and 0 bases at J; junction bases unmatched: 3. The CDR3, as DNA: TGCGCCAGCAGCCCCGGGACAGGGGCGAACACCGGGGAGCTGTTTTTT. Translated, it gives CASSPGTGANTGELFF.

The chain employs TRBV11-2 and TRBJ1-6; 9 nucleotides line up with TRBD1. V lost 1 base to trimming and J lost 6 bases; unmatched junction nucleotides: 1. The CDR3 sequence is 15 residues long. Germline CDR1 SGHAT, CDR2 FQNNGV. The CDR3 sequence: CASSLAQGANSPLHF. DNA for the CDR3: TGTGCCAGCAGCTTAGCACAGGGGGCTAATTCACCCCTCCACTTT.

CDR3 region: CASSILPGSDEQFF. DNA of the CDR3: TGTGCCAGTAGTATTCTTCCGGGTAGCGATGAGCAGTTCTTC. The chain has TRBV19 and TRBJ2-1, with D perhaps matching TRBD2 (5 bases). This CDR3 is 14 amino acids long. Between the trimmed V and J ends, which lost 3 bases and 8 bases, there was a span of 14 bases. Germline V gene sequence: CDR1 LNHDA, CDR2 SQIVND (reference sequence).

This clone came up once. This chain links TRBV10-3 with TRBJ2-6; 9 bases agree with TRBD1. This CDR3 has 19 residues. V shed 4 bases, J shed 0 bases, and the junction held 10 bases outside the gene matches. Germline-derived CDR1 and CDR2 are ENHRY and SYGVKD. The CDR3 loop reads CAISARDRDTGSGANVLTF. The CDR3 DNA is TGTGCCATCAGTGCCCGGGACAGGGATACGGGCTCTGGGGCCAACGTCCTGACTTTC.

V is TRBV2 and J is TRBJ2-7, with 8 bases that match TRBD2. This CDR3 spans 15 amino acids. Germline V gene lookup returns CDR1 SNHLY and CDR2 FYNNEI. Unmatched junction bases numbered 11, after V lost 10 bases and J lost 0 bases. CDR3 protein: CAIQGSGKSSYEQYF. The CDR3 region has the DNA TGTGCCATCCAGGGTAGCGGGAAGAGCTCCTACGAGCAGTACTTC.

This clone was seen only once. The chain recombines TRBV27 with TRBJ1-1; D uncertain. CDR1 MNHEY and CDR2 SMNVEV come from the germline V gene (reference sequence). The ends were cut back, 8 bases at V and 7 bases at J, with 11 bases in the middle. The CDR3 is 11 residues long. The CDR3 DNA is TGTGCCAGCGGTGTATCCTATGAAGCTTTCTTT. Translating it yields CASGVSYEAFF.

The chain uses TRBV6-5 and TRBJ2-7; possible D gene TRBD1, 5 bases. The ends were cut back, 0 bases at V and 6 bases at J, with 18 bases in the middle. Germline loops: CDR1 MNHEY, CDR2 SVGAGI. The CDR3 length is 16 residues. In DNA form, the CDR3 reads TGTGCCAGCAGTTACTCGGGGCTCACAGCTGCATCCGAGCAGTACTTC. It codes for CASSYSGLTAASEQYF.

The chain is built from TRBV2 and TRBJ2-5, with 8 bases lining up with TRBD2. V shed 4 bases and J 0 bases; nucleotides not matched to a gene: 4. This CDR3 comprises 15 residues. From germline, CDR1 is SNHLY and CDR2 FYNNEI. CDR3 coding DNA: TGTGCCAGCAGTGTGGCTAGCGGGTACCAAGAGACCCAGTACTTC. Its translation: CASSVASGYQETQYF. Based on the CDR3 plus reference TRBV2 and TRBJ2-5, the full variable domain is EPEVTQTPSHQVTQMGQEVILRCVPISNHLYFYWYRQILGQKVEFLVSFYNNEISEKSEIFDDQFSVERPDGSNFTLKIRSTKLEDSAMYFCASSVASGYQETQYFGPGTRLLVL.

The CDR3 DNA reads TGTGCCAGCAGTGAAGCGCACCTAGCGGGCTACGAGCAGTACTTC. This translates into CASSEAHLAGYEQYF. The V gene is TRBV2, the J gene TRBJ2-7; 8 bases align to TRBD2. The CDR3 covers 15 residues. Per germline, CDR1 SNHLY and CDR2 FYNNEI. J was trimmed by 3 bases and V by 0 bases; bases with no gene match: 4.

CDR3 in amino acids: CAISESRGETQYF. The CDR3 DNA reads as TGTGCCATCAGTGAGTCTCGGGGGGAGACCCAGTACTTC. The chain uses TRBV10-3 and TRBJ2-5; a possible D gene is TRBD2 (6 bases). The CDR3 is 13 residues long. Trimming took off 0 bases at V and 5 bases at J, with 7 bases between the two ends. Looked up from germline, CDR1 is ENHRY and CDR2 is SYGVKD.

The chain carries TRBV27 and TRBJ1-4; 8 bases line up with TRBD1. The CDR3 length is 15 residues. CDR1 and CDR2 from the germline V gene are MNHEY and SMNVEV (reference sequence). Trimming cost V 6 bases and J 7 bases; bases outside gene matches: 10. CDR3 loop: CASSITGTGSEKLFF. The CDR3 DNA follows: TGTGCCAGCAGCATTACCGGGACAGGCAGTGAAAAACTGTTTTTT.

The chain links TRBV5-1 to TRBJ1-1, with no clear D. The germline V gene encodes CDR1 SGHRS and CDR2 YFSETQ. Trimming took off 4 bases at V and 0 bases at J, with 7 bases between the two ends. This CDR3 comprises 13 residues. In DNA form, the CDR3 reads TGCGCCAGCAGCAGAGATTTGAACACTGAAGCTTTCTTT. Translating gives CASSRDLNTEAFF.

The chain links TRBV6-1 to TRBJ2-5, with 8 bases identical to TRBD2. The CDR3 loop spans 13 amino acids. Germline V CDR1 and CDR2: MNHNS, SASEGT. Trimming cost V 10 bases and J 1 base; bases outside gene matches: 5. The CDR3 is CATKLAGQETQYF. In nucleotides, the CDR3 is TGTGCCACCAAGCTAGCGGGCCAAGAGACCCAGTACTTC.

The genes are TRBV27 and TRBJ2-7; 12 nucleotides agree with TRBD2. CDR3 size: 17 residues. The germline CDR1 and CDR2 sequences are MNHEY and SMNVEV (reference sequence). V lost 2 bases, J lost 6 bases, and 11 bases stayed unmatched. The CDR3 DNA is TGTGCCAGCAGTTTACTAGCGGGAGGGCCAGGTACTTCCGAGCAGTACTTC. This translates into CASSLLAGGPGTSEQYF.

The chain combines TRBV11-3 with TRBJ2-1; 8 bases are shared with TRBD1. The CDR3 totals 17 residues. Per germline, CDR1 SGHNT and CDR2 YENEEA. Trimming removed 4 bases from V and 7 bases from J; junction bases left unmatched: 15. DNA for the CDR3: TGTGCCAGCAGCTCCAAGAGGGGACAGGTCTCTCGGAATGAGCAGTTCTTC. Translation gives CASSSKRGQVSRNEQFF.

The rearrangement joins TRBV6-5 to TRBJ2-7; possible D gene TRBD2, 6 bases. Trimming pared 6 bases from V and 2 bases from J, leaving 17 bases between. This CDR3 spans 15 amino acids. Germline values: CDR1 MNHEY, CDR2 SVGAGI. The CDR3 here is CASRSGTASPYEQYF. CDR3 nucleotide sequence: TGTGCCAGCAGATCCGGGACTGCGTCGCCCTACGAGCAGTACTTC.